This T cell receptor beta chain is drawn from a study of cytomegalovirus exposure and HLA in healthy donors. About the study: An analysis done earlier identified more than 100 million unique TCR beta sequences from around 180 million T cells.

The study ran its PCR with 60 Vbeta and 13 Jbeta primers. The assay was immunoSEQ multiplex PCR, and TCRdb's table has in-frame clones only and misses some. The sample carries about 140,000 clones, around 82% recorded once. This CDR3 region has 12 residues. V lost 3 bases and J lost 4, with 5 bases in between. The V gene's germline CDR1 is SGHRS and CDR2 YFSETQ. Study-wide points: Follow-up analysis seemed to connect common viral pathogens with several of the most significant clusters identified. CMV serostatus was the sole immune exposure information available. HLA alleles showed associations with 15,000 to 20,000 TCR beta sequences in a later analysis, at a 0.05 false discovery rate.

A remark on this clone: Its antigen is not identified.

The sample comprised PBMCs. The chain couples TRBV5-1 to TRBJ1-3, with D unclear. This sequence originates from a woman aged 40 to 50 in good health and CMV-seropositive. Here the CDR3 reads CASSSLGNTIYF. In DNA form, the CDR3 reads TGCGCCAGCAGCTCCTTGGGAAACACCATATATTTT.